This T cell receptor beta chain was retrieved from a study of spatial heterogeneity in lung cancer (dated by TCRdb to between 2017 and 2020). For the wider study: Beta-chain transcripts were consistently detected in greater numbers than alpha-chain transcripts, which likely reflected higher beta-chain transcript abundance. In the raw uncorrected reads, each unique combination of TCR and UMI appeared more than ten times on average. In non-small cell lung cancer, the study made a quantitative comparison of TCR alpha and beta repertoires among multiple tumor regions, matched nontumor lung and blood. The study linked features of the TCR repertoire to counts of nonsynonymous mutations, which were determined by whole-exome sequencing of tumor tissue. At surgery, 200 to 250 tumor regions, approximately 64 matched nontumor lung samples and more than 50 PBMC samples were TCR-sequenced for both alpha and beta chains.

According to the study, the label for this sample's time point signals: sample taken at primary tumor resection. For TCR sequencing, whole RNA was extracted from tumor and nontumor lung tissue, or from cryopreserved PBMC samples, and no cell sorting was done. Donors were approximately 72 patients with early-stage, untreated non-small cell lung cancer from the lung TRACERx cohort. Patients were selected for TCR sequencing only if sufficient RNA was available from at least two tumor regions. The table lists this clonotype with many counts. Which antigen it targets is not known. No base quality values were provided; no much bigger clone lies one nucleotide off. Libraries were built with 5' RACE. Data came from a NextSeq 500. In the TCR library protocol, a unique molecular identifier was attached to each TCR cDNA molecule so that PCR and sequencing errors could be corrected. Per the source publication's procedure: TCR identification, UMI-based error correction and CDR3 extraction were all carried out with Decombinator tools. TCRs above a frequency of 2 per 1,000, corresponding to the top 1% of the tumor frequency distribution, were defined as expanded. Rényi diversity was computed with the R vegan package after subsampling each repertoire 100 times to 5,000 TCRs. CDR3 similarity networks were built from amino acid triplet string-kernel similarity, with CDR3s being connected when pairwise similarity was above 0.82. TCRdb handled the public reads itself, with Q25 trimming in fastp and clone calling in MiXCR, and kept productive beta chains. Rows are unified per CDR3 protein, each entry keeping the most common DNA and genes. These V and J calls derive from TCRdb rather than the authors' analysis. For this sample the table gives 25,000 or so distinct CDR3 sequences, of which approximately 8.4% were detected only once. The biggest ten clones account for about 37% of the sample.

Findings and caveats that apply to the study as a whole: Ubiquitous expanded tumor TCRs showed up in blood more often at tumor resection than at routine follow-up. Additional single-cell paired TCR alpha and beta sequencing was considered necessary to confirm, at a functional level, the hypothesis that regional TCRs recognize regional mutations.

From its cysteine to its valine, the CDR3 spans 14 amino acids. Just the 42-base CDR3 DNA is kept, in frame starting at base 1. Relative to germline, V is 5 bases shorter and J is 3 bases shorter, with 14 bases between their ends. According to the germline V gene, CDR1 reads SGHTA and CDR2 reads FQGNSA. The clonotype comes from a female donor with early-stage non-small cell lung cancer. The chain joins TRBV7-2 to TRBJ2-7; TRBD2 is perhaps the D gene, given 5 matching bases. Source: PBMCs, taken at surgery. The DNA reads TGTGCCAGCAGCGAGACTACCTCGCTCTACGAGCAGTACGTC. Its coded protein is CASSETTSLYEQYV.